This T cell receptor beta chain was sequenced for a study of shared clonotypes between healthy human individuals. Trimming took 5 bases from V and 2 from J, leaving 13 bases between them. The CDR3 has 14 amino acids. Germline V gives CDR1 SGHAT, CDR2 FQNNGV. CD45RO-negative cells were positively selected for CCR7, leaving out terminally differentiated effector memory CD45RA+ cells. Here immunoSEQ multiplex PCR was the method, and the copy in TCRdb shows in-frame clones only, minus some. The sample holds more than 2 million clones, approximately 94% seen once. Whole-study findings and limits: Between a few donors, naive CD4 clonotypes were shared at a level of around 4.9%. Larger estimated richness was generally seen in naive subsets than in memory subsets.

Comment on this clone: What it recognizes is unknown.

The receptor comes from a man younger than 35 in good health. V and J are TRBV11-2 and TRBJ2-7; perhaps D is TRBD1 or TRBD2 (5 bases each). Material: naive CD8+ T cells sorted from blood. DNA for the CDR3: TGTGCCAGCAGCCCAAGGGACCTTACCTACGAGCAGTACTTC. It specifies CASSPRDLTYEQYF.